These 14 T cell receptor beta chains share one sample of origin, sequenced in a study of blood T cell repertoires in COVID-19. Measured with immunoSEQ multiplex PCR; TCRdb has only the in-frame clones, and not every one. This table holds over 65,000 clones, 86% found once. The sequenced material came from peripheral blood. The receptor source for this set is an elderly man with COVID-19, enrolled during active disease.

CDR3: CASSQSGTGLQPQHF. CDR3 sequence (DNA): TGTGCCAGCAGCCAATCCGGGACAGGGCTCCAGCCCCAGCATTTT. V gene TRBV3-1 (or the pseudogene TRBV3-2) combines with J gene TRBJ1-5, with 9 nucleotides matching TRBD1. CDR1 is LGHDT, CDR2 YNNKEL, per germline (reference sequence). The junction had 6 bases not matched to a gene; V was cut back by 2 bases and J by 7 bases. This CDR3 has 15 amino acids.

The chain couples TRBV5-5 to TRBJ1-1; weak D call: TRBD1 (5 bases). CDR1 and CDR2 (germline): SGHKS, YYEKEE (reference sequence). V was shortened by 3 bases and J by 4 bases, with 10 bases between the two germline ends. There are 13 residues in the CDR3. The CDR3 DNA reads TGTGCCAGCAGCTGGGACGGGAGCACTGAAGCTTTCTTT. This sequence encodes CASSWDGSTEAFF. Using reference TRBV5-5 and TRBJ1-1 for the parts outside the CDR3, the full variable domain is DAGVTQSPTHLIKTRGQQVTLRCSPISGHKSVSWYQQVLGQGPQFIFQYYEKEERGRGNFPDRFSARQFPNYSSELNVNALLLGDSALYLCASSWDGSTEAFFGQGTRLTVV.

This sequence joins TRBV5-5 and TRBJ1-2; TRBD1 aligns across 7 bases. V lost 4 bases and J lost 4; bases outside the gene matches: 7. Germline V gives CDR1 SGHKS, CDR2 YYEKEE (reference sequence). The length of the CDR3 is 14 residues. The CDR3 here is CASSPRGIVYGYTF. CDR3 coding DNA: TGTGCCAGCAGCCCCAGGGGGATTGTCTATGGCTACACCTTC. Full variable domain (rest looked up from reference TRBV5-5 and TRBJ1-2): DAGVTQSPTHLIKTRGQQVTLRCSPISGHKSVSWYQQVLGQGPQFIFQYYEKEERGRGNFPDRFSARQFPNYSSELNVNALLLGDSALYLCASSPRGIVYGYTFGSGTRLTVV.

This clone was counted a few times. The gene calls are TRBV4-3 and TRBJ2-1, with D possibly TRBD2 on 7 matching bases. The V and J ends lost 1 base and 6 bases respectively, with 19 bases between them. Germline V lookup: CDR1 LGHNA, CDR2 YSLEER. There are 17 residues in the CDR3. This CDR3 reads CASSQARGLTGRNEQFF. CDR3 DNA sequence: TGCGCCAGCAGCCAAGCGCGGGGGCTAACCGGGCGCAATGAGCAGTTCTTC.

The genes are TRBV7-2 and TRBJ2-4, with a tentative D call TRBD2 (6 bases). The germline CDR1 and CDR2 sequences are SGHTA and FQGNSA. The CDR3 runs 17 residues. Trimming removed 5 bases from V and 1 base from J, with 18 bases in between. CDR3: CASSPAGTSTAKNIQYF. In nucleotides, the CDR3 is TGTGCCAGCAGCCCAGCAGGGACTTCGACGGCCAAAAACATTCAGTACTTC.

The CDR3 reads CAISDGPNTEAFF. CDR3 nucleotide sequence: TGTGCCATCAGTGATGGCCCGAACACTGAAGCTTTCTTT. The V gene is TRBV10-3, the J gene TRBJ1-1; D is uncertain. CDR1 is ENHRY, CDR2 SYGVKD, per germline. CDR3 length equals 13 residues. Trimming stripped 3 bases from V and 1 base from J, with 6 bases between.

This sequence joins TRBV5-1 and TRBJ1-1; D remains ambiguous. This CDR3 has 13 residues. Germline lookup yields CDR1 SGHRS and CDR2 YFSETQ. Trimming cost V 0 bases and J 1 base, with 4 bases left between them. The CDR3 coding sequence is TGCGCCAGCAGCTTGGGAGGGAACACTGAAGCTTTCTTT. Protein: CASSLGGNTEAFF.

The chain is built from TRBV18 and TRBJ2-7; 10 bases are shared with TRBD1. The CDR3 is 14 residues long. Germline V lookup: CDR1 KGHSH, CDR2 LQKENI. V gave up 3 bases and J gave up 5 bases; unmatched junction bases: 4. The CDR3 coding sequence is TGTGCCAGCTCACCGGGACAGGGGCCGGACGAGCAGTACTTC. Protein sequence: CASSPGQGPDEQYF.

V and J are TRBV18 and TRBJ2-3, with D possibly being TRBD1 (5 bases). V shed 3 bases and J shed 6 bases, with 13 bases lying between them. The CDR3 is made up of 14 amino acids. Germline CDR1 is KGHSH and CDR2 is LQKENI. The CDR3 DNA follows: TGTGCCAGCTCACCGGGGCCGGTTTCCGATACGCAGTATTTT. The encoded protein is CASSPGPVSDTQYF.

The chain recombines TRBV3-1 (or the pseudogene TRBV3-2) with TRBJ2-3; 12 positions agree with TRBD2. J lost 6 bases, V lost 1 base, and 5 bases had no gene match. This CDR3 has 16 residues. Germline assignment: CDR1 LGHDT and CDR2 YNNKEL (reference sequence). This CDR3 is CASSQALAGGRDTQYF. CDR3 in DNA: TGTGCCAGCAGCCAAGCCCTAGCGGGGGGGCGTGATACGCAGTATTTT.

This rearrangement joins TRBV11-3 to TRBJ1-6; D remains unclear. Germline V gene data show CDR1 as SGHNT and CDR2 as YENEEA. The CDR3 is 13 residues long. V lost 0 bases, J lost 9 bases, and 6 bases lay in between. The CDR3 bases are TGTGCCAGCAGCTTAGATATGAGTTCACCCCTCCACTTT. Protein: CASSLDMSSPLHF.

The chain has TRBV28 and TRBJ2-7, with D perhaps matching TRBD2 (6 bases). CDR3 length: 16 residues. Trimming took 1 base from V and 2 from J, leaving 15 bases between them. Looked up from germline, CDR1 is MDHEN and CDR2 is SYDVKM. For the CDR3, the DNA is TGTGCCAGCAGTTTATTAGAACAGGAGGGAGCCTACGAGCAGTACTTC. This gives the protein CASSLLEQEGAYEQYF.

The table lists this clone with a count of one. CDR3 protein: CASSESENGQGDFF. DNA for the CDR3: TGCGCCAGCAGTGAGTCAGAGAACGGACAGGGCGATTTCTTT. The chain combines TRBV10-1 with TRBJ1-1, with 8 bases aligning to TRBD1. This CDR3 region has 14 residues. V lost 0 bases and J lost 13; bases outside the gene matches: 10. CDR1 is WNHNN and CDR2 is SYGVQD in the germline V gene (reference sequence).

The chain has TRBV7-3 and TRBJ1-1, with no clear D. The V gene's germline CDR1 is SGHTA and CDR2 FQGTGA. V lost 4 bases, J lost 2 bases, and 11 bases lay in between. The CDR3 contains 14 residues. The CDR3 coding sequence is TGTGCCAGCAGCTCCGCCGGGGTCAACACTGAAGCTTTCTTT. Amino acid sequence: CASSSAGVNTEAFF. Together with reference TRBV7-3 and TRBJ1-1, the CDR3 gives the full variable domain: GAGVSQTPSNKVTEKGKYVELRCDPISGHTALYWYRQSLGQGPEFLIYFQGTGAADDSGLPNDRFFAVRPEGSVSTLKIQRTERGDSAVYLCASSSAGVNTEAFFGQGTRLTVV.